This record looks at one T cell receptor (beta chain) sequence and its context. The data belong to a study of blood T cell repertoires in COVID-19. Study background: COVID-19 samples from acute and convalescent phases originated in the United States, Italy and Spain. The cDNA or gDNA used as material had been derived from T cells, B-cell-depleted T cells, or PBMCs.

Followed over time, Seattle patients had been enrolled while infection was active. The CDR3 extends over 15 amino acids. The V end lost 3 bases, the J end lost 6 bases, and 14 bases lay between the germline ends. Germline CDR1 and CDR2: LNHDA and SQIVND (reference sequence). Authors' analysis steps: How many nucleated cells were present was estimated from reference gene primer amplification. The repertoire was sequenced with immunoSEQ multiplex PCR; TCRdb's copy has only in-frame clones and lacks some. That table gives V, J and clone size, and the DNA gave D and trimming. The sample yields fewer than 300,000 clones, about nine tenths seen once.

The chain carries TRBV19 and TRBJ1-4; D possibly corresponds to TRBD1 (5 bases). Sequenced material: peripheral blood. The TCR originated in a woman in her 30s with COVID-19, enrolled during active disease. Here the CDR3 reads CASSISDSTDEKLFF. The CDR3 nucleotides are TGTGCCAGTAGTATTTCCGACAGTACCGATGAAAAACTGTTTTTT.